The 28 T cell receptor beta chains below all came from one sample that was sequenced in a study of T cell repertoires in cytomegalovirus infection. TCRdb itself ran the reads through MiXCR, one entry per CDR3 protein. The sample shows more than 400,000 distinct CDR3 sequences, approximately 25% of them seen only once. Sample: PBMCs. These receptors were taken from a human donor in good health (CMV status not recorded). Some clones in this sample may be carry-over from other donors' samples.

Only a few counts were recorded for this clonotype. The chain has TRBV10-3 and TRBJ1-4; D might be TRBD1 (6 bases). CDR1 and CDR2 (germline): ENHRY, SYGVKD. This CDR3 contains 15 residues. V was trimmed by 0 bases and J by 10 bases, leaving 15 bases between them. The DNA for the CDR3 is TGTGCCATCAGTGAGTCGAATTTTGAGGGGGGAAAACTGTTTTTT. It yields the protein CAISESNFEGGKLFF.

The chain carries TRBV6-2 or TRBV6-3 and TRBJ1-1, with 9 positions matching TRBD1. This CDR3 spans 17 amino acids. The V gene end was trimmed by 9 bases and the J gene end by 3 bases; junction bases not matched to a gene: 17. Germline V gives CDR1 MNHEY, CDR2 SVGEGT. CDR3: CASYPHRGRKMDTEAFF. The CDR3 nucleotides read TGTGCCAGTTACCCTCACAGGGGGCGCAAAATGGACACTGAAGCTTTCTTT.

This clonotype was observed a handful of times. The rearrangement joins TRBV5-4 to TRBJ2-1, with 11 positions matching TRBD2. There are 13 residues in the CDR3. Trimming took 5 bases from V and 5 from J; bases not matched to a gene: 0. Per germline, CDR1 SGHNT and CDR2 YYREEE (reference sequence). CDR3 loop: CASRGLADNEQFF. CDR3 DNA: TGTGCCAGCAGGGGACTAGCGGACAATGAGCAGTTCTTC.

This clonotype was counted only a few times. The chain is built from TRBV6-6 and TRBJ2-7, with 12 positions matching TRBD1. Germline V gene sequence: CDR1 MNHNY, CDR2 SVGAGI (reference sequence). With 2 bases clipped from V and 6 bases from J, the junction kept 2 bases outside the gene matches. The CDR3 runs 14 residues. In DNA, the CDR3 is TGTGCCAGCAGTTACGGGACAGGGGGCTCCGAGCAGTACTTC. It codes for CASSYGTGGSEQYF.

This clonotype was picked up a small number of times. The chain employs TRBV29-1 and TRBJ1-2, with D possibly matching TRBD1 (6 bases). Germline-derived CDR1 and CDR2 are SQVTM and ANQGSEA. CDR3 length: 15 amino acids. V lost 6 bases and J lost 0, with 17 bases in between. CDR3 sequence (DNA): TGCAGCGTCCCAACGGGGGCCTCTTCTAACTATGGCTACACCTTC. This codes for CSVPTGASSNYGYTF.

This clonotype has more than one count but fewer than ten. The chain carries TRBV13 and TRBJ2-6, with a tentative D call TRBD2 (6 bases). The CDR3 consists of 18 residues. With 0 bases removed from V and 0 bases from J, the gap between germline ends came to 12 bases. The germline V gene encodes CDR1 PRHDT and CDR2 FYEKMQ (reference sequence). The chain's CDR3 is CASSLGMVGGSGANVLTF. DNA of the CDR3: TGTGCCAGCAGCTTAGGGATGGTGGGGGGCTCTGGGGCCAACGTCCTGACTTTC.

This clonotype was counted only a few times. The CDR3 loop is CSARAGDSNQPQHF. In DNA form, the CDR3 reads TGCAGTGCCCGAGCCGGGGATAGCAATCAGCCCCAGCATTTT. The chain uses TRBV20-1 and TRBJ1-5; D is ambiguous. The germline V gene has CDR1 DFQATT and CDR2 SNEGSKA (reference sequence). V shed 6 bases and J shed 0 bases, with 12 bases lying between them. This CDR3 comprises 14 residues.

The chain has TRBV4-3 and TRBJ2-2; possibly TRBD2 for D (5 bases). V lost 0 bases and J lost 6, with 8 bases in between. CDR3 length equals 14 residues. Per germline, CDR1 LGHNA and CDR2 YSLEER. CDR3 protein: CASSQEGLPGELFF. In DNA, the CDR3 is TGCGCCAGCAGCCAAGAAGGACTCCCCGGGGAGCTGTTTTTT.

This clonotype was counted ten times or more. This chain uses TRBV3-1 with TRBJ2-5; TRBD2 matches 13 bases. V gave up 0 bases and J gave up 5 bases; unmatched junction bases: 6. This CDR3 comprises 17 residues. Looked up from germline, CDR1 is LGHDT and CDR2 is YNNKEL (reference sequence). Here the CDR3 DNA reads TGTGCCAGCAGCCAAGATCGGACTAGCGGGAGCTATGAGACCCAGTACTTC. Protein product: CASSQDRTSGSYETQYF.

This clonotype was detected a few times. The chain recombines TRBV25-1 with TRBJ2-1; TRBD2 might be the D (5 bases). The CDR3 is 16 amino acids. CDR1 is MGHDK, CDR2 SYGVNS, per germline. V lost 2 bases, J lost 3 bases, and 14 bases lay in between. The CDR3 nucleotides are TGTGCCAGCAGTGAAAGTGGCGGGCACGTCTACAATGAGCAGTTCTTC. Its protein is CASSESGGHVYNEQFF.

V is TRBV6-2 or TRBV6-3 and J is TRBJ2-7; D is possibly TRBD1 (5 bases). Per the germline V gene, CDR1 is MNHEY and CDR2 is SVGEGT. The CDR3 runs to 11 residues. V was cut by 2 bases and J by 12 bases, with 11 bases left in between. The CDR3 is CASSYTGLSYF. CDR3 nucleotide sequence: TGTGCCAGCAGTTACACAGGCCTATCGTACTTC.

This clonotype was counted a few times. The V gene is TRBV2, the J gene TRBJ1-1, with D perhaps TRBD1 (6 bases). The CDR3 loop spans 11 amino acids. V was pared by 6 bases and J by 10 bases, with 12 bases between. Per germline, CDR1 SNHLY and CDR2 FYNNEI. CDR3 bases: TGTGCCAGCAGCGGACAGCCCTTAGCTTTCTTT. As protein: CASSGQPLAFF.

This clonotype was seen repeatedly, ten times or more. The rearrangement uses TRBV7-2 and TRBJ1-3; D is perhaps TRBD1 (6 bases). Germline loops: CDR1 SGHTA, CDR2 FQGNSA. The CDR3 is made up of 14 amino acids. Trimming removed 4 bases at V and 1 base at J, with 8 bases between. The CDR3 here is CASSSQGSGNTIYF. The DNA of the CDR3 is TGTGCCAGCAGCTCACAGGGTTCTGGAAACACCATATATTTT.

Ten or more counts support this clonotype. As DNA, the CDR3 is TGTGCCAGCAGTGAGGGATACGAGCAGTACGTC. Translation: CASSEGYEQYV. The V and J genes are TRBV6-2 or TRBV6-3 and TRBJ2-7, with D tentatively TRBD2 (5 bases). The CDR3 covers 11 residues. CDR1 is MNHEY, CDR2 SVGEGT, per germline. Trimming pared 5 bases from V and 4 bases from J, leaving 6 bases between.

In its sample, this clonotype was seen a few times. The chain joins TRBV12-3 or TRBV12-4 to TRBJ2-5; D is uncertain. The CDR3 contains 14 residues. Trimming removed 3 bases from V and 1 base from J, with 9 bases in between. For the CDR3, the DNA is TGTGCCAGCAGTTTGAGGCCGGGCCAAGAGACCCAGTACTTC. It is translated as CASSLRPGQETQYF.

This chain links TRBV6-2 or TRBV6-3 with TRBJ1-3; D unresolved. Per the germline V gene, CDR1 is MNHEY and CDR2 is SVGEGT. The V end was cut by 0 bases, the J end by 0 bases, with 6 bases between. The CDR3 totals 15 residues. CDR3 sequence (DNA): TGTGCCAGCAGTTACTCGAGGATCTCTGGAAACACCATATATTTT. Translation gives CASSYSRISGNTIYF.

This clonotype was counted only a few times. The chain has TRBV11-2 and TRBJ2-1; 11 nucleotides line up with TRBD2. V shed 5 bases, J shed 8 bases, and the junction held 17 bases outside the gene matches. CDR3 length: 18 amino acids. In germline, CDR1 is SGHAT, CDR2 FQNNGV. The CDR3 reads CASSLGPPLAGVSHEQFF. The CDR3, as DNA: TGTGCCAGCAGCCTCGGACCCCCACTAGCGGGAGTATCCCATGAGCAGTTCTTC.

This chain uses TRBV7-9 with TRBJ1-1; the D is unclear. Germline CDR1 and CDR2: SEHNR and FQNEAQ (reference sequence). Trimming pared 5 bases from V and 11 bases from J, leaving 21 bases between. This CDR3 is 14 amino acids long. CDR3 loop: CASSPDPGFVLAFF. CDR3 DNA: TGTGCCAGCAGCCCGGACCCGGGATTTGTTTTGGCTTTCTTT.

The chain is built from TRBV6-5 and TRBJ2-1; 7 nucleotides agree with TRBD2. From germline, CDR1 is MNHEY and CDR2 SVGAGI. The CDR3 totals 13 residues. J lost 7 bases, V lost 6 bases, and 6 bases had no gene match. CDR3 nucleotides: TGTGCCAGCAGGGCGGGGGTTCGAAATGAGCAGTTCTTC. Translated, it gives CASRAGVRNEQFF.

The CDR3 DNA reads TGTGCCAGTAGTATTTGGTCCGGGGGGAACACTGAAGCTTTCTTT. It encodes CASSIWSGGNTEAFF. This sequence joins TRBV19 and TRBJ1-1; perhaps TRBD1 as D (5 bases). Germline V gene lookup returns CDR1 LNHDA and CDR2 SQIVND (reference sequence). Between the trimmed V and J ends, which lost 3 bases and 1 base, there was a span of 12 bases. There are 15 residues in the CDR3.

This clonotype appeared a single time. At one boundary the junction diverges from the germline segment, which might be a read error. This chain uses TRBV15 with TRBJ2-5; a possible D gene is TRBD2 (6 bases). This CDR3 is built from 15 residues. Germline loops: CDR1 LNHNV, CDR2 YYDKDF (reference sequence). The chain's CDR3 is CATSREGEAQETQYF. CDR3 DNA: TGTGCCACCAGCCGAGAAGGGGAGGCACAAGAGACCCAGTACTTC.

The chain links TRBV6-5 to TRBJ1-2; 10 bases line up with TRBD1. There are 16 residues in the CDR3. The V segment lost 7 bases and the J segment 5 bases; nucleotides outside the gene matches: 13. Looked up from germline, CDR1 is MNHEY and CDR2 is SVGAGI. The CDR3 loop is CASTTLRTGGKYGYTF. CDR3 bases: TGTGCCAGCACTACATTGCGGACAGGGGGGAAGTATGGCTACACCTTC.

This clonotype was seen more than once but under ten times. The genes are TRBV20-1 and TRBJ1-1, with TRBD1 identical over 11 bases. The V gene end was trimmed by 4 bases and the J gene end by 4 bases; junction bases not matched to a gene: 5. The CDR3 spans 14 residues. CDR1 is DFQATT and CDR2 is SNEGSKA in the germline V gene (reference sequence). CDR3 in amino acids: CSATRTGGITEAFF. The CDR3 DNA reads as TGCAGTGCTACAAGGACAGGGGGCATCACTGAAGCTTTCTTT.

In this sample, this clonotype turned up a few times. The chain is built from TRBV2 and TRBJ2-5, with unresolved D. Germline CDR1 SNHLY, CDR2 FYNNEI. CDR3 size: 11 residues. V was trimmed by 0 bases and J by 5 bases, leaving 1 base between them. The CDR3 reads CASSEAETQYF. The CDR3 DNA sequence: TGTGCCAGCAGTGAAGCTGAGACCCAGTACTTC. The complete variable domain, with remaining parts taken from reference TRBV2 and TRBJ2-5, reads EPEVTQTPSHQVTQMGQEVILRCVPISNHLYFYWYRQILGQKVEFLVSFYNNEISEKSEIFDDQFSVERPDGSNFTLKIRSTKLEDSAMYFCASSEAETQYFGPGTRLLVL.

V usage is TRBV5-1 and J usage is TRBJ1-1, with D maybe TRBD1 (6 bases). Per the germline V gene, CDR1 is SGHRS and CDR2 is YFSETQ. The V end was cut by 4 bases, the J end by 4 bases, with 8 bases between. CDR3 length: 12 amino acids. As DNA, the CDR3 is TGCGCCAGCAGCACAGGGACCACTGAAGCTTTCTTT. Protein product: CASSTGTTEAFF.

The chain links TRBV12-3 or TRBV12-4 to TRBJ2-6; D ambiguous. The CDR3 is 17 residues long. Deletions cut 7 bases from V and 0 bases from J, with 16 bases between. The CDR3 loop is CASTVEVSSSGANVLTF. The CDR3 DNA sequence: TGTGCCAGCACCGTAGAGGTTTCCTCCTCTGGGGCCAACGTCCTGACTTTC.

This clonotype was detected ten times or more. V and J are TRBV7-2 and TRBJ1-1, with 8 nucleotides matching TRBD1. In germline, CDR1 is SGHTA, CDR2 FQGNSA. After removal of 6 bases from V and 1 base from J, the junction contained 4 bases not matched to a gene. CDR3 length equals 14 residues. CDR3 DNA sequence: TGTGCCAGCAGGTTGGACAGGGCGAACACTGAAGCTTTCTTT. It is translated as CASRLDRANTEAFF.

This clonotype was counted a few times. This chain links TRBV10-2 with TRBJ1-6, with D possibly being TRBD1 (5 bases). The CDR3 extends over 12 amino acids. The V end was cut by 7 bases, the J end by 7 bases, with 8 bases between. CDR1 WSHSY and CDR2 SAAADI come from the germline V gene. The CDR3 nucleotides read TGCGCCAGCAAACAGGCCAATTCACCCCTCCACTTT. Translating it yields CASKQANSPLHF.